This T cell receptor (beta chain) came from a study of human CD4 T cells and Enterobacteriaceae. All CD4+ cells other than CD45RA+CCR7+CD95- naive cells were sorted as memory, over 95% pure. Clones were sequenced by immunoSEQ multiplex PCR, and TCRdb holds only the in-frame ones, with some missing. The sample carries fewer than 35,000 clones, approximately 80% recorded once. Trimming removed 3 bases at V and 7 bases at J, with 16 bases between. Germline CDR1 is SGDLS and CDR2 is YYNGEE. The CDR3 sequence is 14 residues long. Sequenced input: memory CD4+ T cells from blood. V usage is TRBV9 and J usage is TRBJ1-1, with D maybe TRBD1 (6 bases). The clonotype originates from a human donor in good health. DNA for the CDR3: TGTGCCAGCAGCGGAGACAGGCTCTACGTTGAAGCTTTCTTT. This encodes CASSGDRLYVEAFF.